Described below is a single TCR beta chain sequence and its context. Under the authors' procedure: Using reference gene primer amplification, nucleated cell counts were estimated. The protocol was immunoSEQ multiplex PCR, while the TCRdb copy is restricted to in-frame clones and leaves out a portion. V and J calls plus clone size are reproduced from that table; the DNA served to infer D and trimming. Among 95,000 or so clones, roughly 80% were seen once, and the ten largest hold around 27%. The data were obtained in a study of blood T cell repertoires in COVID-19. Germline CDR1 and CDR2: SNHLY and FYNNEI. The CDR3 runs 14 residues. The V and J ends lost 5 bases and 2 bases, in that order; junction bases with no gene match: 4.

V usage is TRBV2 and J usage is TRBJ2-7; 9 bases fit TRBD1. Sequenced: peripheral blood. The origin of this receptor is a man older than 75 with active or convalescent COVID-19. Here the CDR3 DNA reads TGTGCCAGCAGTCCCAACAGGGGGCCCTACGAGCAGTACTTC. Its protein product is CASSPNRGPYEQYF.